This T cell receptor (beta chain) is drawn from a study of T cells in Graves' hyperthyroidism and ophthalmopathy. Points from the study as a whole: Ophthalmopathy got predicted by the model a median 6.5 months before its onset.

Stability of Graves' hyperthyroidism was defined as absent ophthalmopathy progression within 18 months. This CDR3 has 13 amino acids. From germline, CDR1 is LNHDA and CDR2 SQIVND (reference sequence). The ends lost 5 bases at V and 6 bases at J; junction bases unmatched: 7. Amplified TCR beta CDR3 regions derived from RNA transcripts. An initial round of RT-PCR targeting the TCR CDR3 relied on the HTBI primer set. From the multiplex PCR reads, TCRdb called clonotypes with MiXCR, one entry per CDR3 protein. The sample includes around 560,000 distinct CDR3 sequences, 16% seen only once; the top ten take 15% to 20%. In regard to this clonotype: Antigen unknown.

This TCR was sampled from a woman younger than 35 with Graves' hyperthyroidism. The chain is built from TRBV19 and TRBJ2-7; 7 nucleotides match TRBD2. The sequenced sample consisted of blood. CDR3: CASSLAGAVEQYF. The DNA of the CDR3 is TGTGCCAGTAGTCTGGCGGGAGCTGTCGAGCAGTACTTC.